Sequencing of this T cell receptor beta chain was carried out in a study of T cells after yellow fever vaccination. Overall study: When fractions had low cell numbers, they were prepared with SMART-Seq v4 Ultra Low Input.

Deletions cut 5 bases from V and 5 bases from J, with 21 bases between. Looked up from germline, CDR1 is DFQATT and CDR2 is SNEGSKA (reference sequence). This CDR3 spans 15 amino acids. Researchers made TCR cDNA using 5'RACE template switching, and this step added a universal primer site and UMIs. Via MiXCR, TCRdb re-called the 5' RACE reads, giving one row per CDR3 protein. The sample lists 450,000 to 600,000 distinct CDR3 sequences, approximately 13% occurring once. This clonotype was recorded a few times. The clonotype was recovered from a man aged 25 to 45 who received the YFV17D yellow fever vaccine. This chain uses TRBV20-1 with TRBJ1-1; no definite D call. The sequences come from PBMCs, collected on the day of the yellow fever booster vaccination. This CDR3 reads CSAHNSRARGTEAFF. CDR3 nucleotide sequence: TGCAGTGCTCACAATTCGAGGGCCCGCGGGACTGAAGCTTTCTTT.